This TCR beta chain was retrieved from a study of T-cell reconstitution after alpha-beta-depleted transplantation in children. Study outcomes and limitations: About two months after transplant, alpha-beta T cells reportedly came from several hundred expanded graft clones.

The CDR3 runs 15 residues. Germline values: CDR1 LNHDA, CDR2 SQIVND (reference sequence). The junction had 9 bases not matched to a gene; V was cut back by 6 bases and J by 4 bases. This clonotype appeared a few times. Antigen unknown. A library of TCRbeta sequences, prepared with unique molecular identifiers, was generated. TCRdb recomputed calls from the PCR reads with MiXCR, one row per CDR3 protein. This table has around 190,000 distinct CDR3 sequences, about 6.6% appearing once. Sequenced here: PBMCs, sampled before TCRalphabeta/CD19-depleted stem cell transplant. The chain links TRBV19 to TRBJ1-5; 7 bases agree with TRBD1. The sequence derives from a boy under 10 years old with acute lymphoblastic leukemia, due to receive a stem cell transplant. CDR3 residues: CASSNDGTANQPQHF. For the CDR3, the DNA is TGTGCCAGTAGCAACGATGGGACAGCGAATCAGCCCCAGCATTTT.